The next 27 T cell receptor beta chains were all read from a single sample in a study of control samples from healthy donors and cancer patients. Clones were read by immunoSEQ multiplex PCR, and TCRdb kept only the in-frame ones, dropping some. The sample records 160,000 or so clones, over 90% being singletons. The source material was blood. All receptors come from a man in his fifties in good health.

The chain combines TRBV5-1 with TRBJ2-1; 11 positions agree with TRBD2. Germline CDR1 and CDR2: SGHRS and YFSETQ. The length of the CDR3 is 15 residues. Unmatched junction bases numbered 3, after V lost 4 bases and J lost 3 bases. The CDR3 region has the DNA TGCGCCAGCAGCCAACTAGCGGGAGACTACAATGAGCAGTTCTTC. Translation gives CASSQLAGDYNEQFF. Drawing the rest from reference TRBV5-1 and TRBJ2-1, the complete variable domain is KAGVTQTPRYLIKTRGQQVTLSCSPISGHRSVSWYQQTPGQGLQFLFEYFSETQRNKGNFPGRFSGRQFSNSRSEMNVSTLELGDSALYLCASSQLAGDYNEQFFGPGTRLTVL.

The chain is built from TRBV28 and TRBJ1-2; D gene uncertain. The CDR3 has 11 amino acids. CDR1 and CDR2 (germline): MDHEN, SYDVKM. Trimming left V 5 bases short and J 7 bases short, with 8 bases between. The CDR3 DNA follows: TGTGCCAGCAGTGACTATTCTGGCTACACCTTC. The encoded protein is CASSDYSGYTF.

This clone was counted a few times. CDR3 in DNA: TGTGCCAGCAGTGAAGCTCCGGGTACTAATGAAAAACTGTTTTTT. The encoded protein is CASSEAPGTNEKLFF. The chain carries TRBV6-1 and TRBJ1-4, with D uncertain. Germline values: CDR1 MNHNS, CDR2 SASEGT. The V end was cut by 0 bases, the J end by 2 bases, with 7 bases between. The CDR3 consists of 15 residues.

The chain recombines TRBV28 with TRBJ2-7, with D possibly matching TRBD2 (7 bases). V gave up 4 bases and J gave up 4 bases, with 17 bases separating them. The CDR3 is 15 residues long. The germline gives CDR1 MDHEN, CDR2 SYDVKM. In DNA form, the CDR3 reads TGTGCCAGCAGTTCCCGGGGAGGGGGGTCGTACGAGCAGTACTTC. Amino acids: CASSSRGGGSYEQYF.

This chain connects TRBV11-2 to TRBJ2-7; 7 positions match TRBD2. Unmatched junction bases numbered 6, after V lost 1 base and J lost 3 bases. This CDR3 has 15 residues. In germline, CDR1 is SGHAT, CDR2 FQNNGV. As DNA, the CDR3 is TGTGCCAGCAGCTTAGGGCTAGCGGCCCTCTACGAGCAGTACTTC. Its protein is CASSLGLAALYEQYF.

Only one count was recorded for this clone. The chain combines TRBV27 with TRBJ2-5; D remains unclear. Germline-derived CDR1 and CDR2 are MNHEY and SMNVEV (reference sequence). With 8 bases removed from V and 1 base from J, the gap between germline ends came to 11 bases. The length of the CDR3 is 13 residues. CDR3 region: CASGPEAQETQYF. For the CDR3, the DNA is TGTGCCAGCGGACCCGAGGCCCAAGAGACCCAGTACTTC.

The chain links TRBV29-1 to TRBJ1-2, with 8 nucleotides matching TRBD1. This CDR3 contains 14 residues. Trimming removed 5 bases from V and 4 bases from J; junction bases left unmatched: 9. Germline V gives CDR1 SQVTM, CDR2 ANQGSEA. CDR3 sequence: CSVLRQGTSYGYTF. The CDR3 nucleotides read TGCAGCGTTCTTCGACAGGGGACTTCCTATGGCTACACCTTC.

The V and J genes are TRBV6-5 and TRBJ1-6; TRBD1 aligns across 7 bases. Germline V gives CDR1 MNHEY, CDR2 SVGAGI. The CDR3 has 14 residues. Trimming cost V 5 bases and J 6 bases; bases outside gene matches: 4. The DNA for the CDR3 is TGTGCCAGCAGTACGACAGGGATTAATTCACCCCTCCACTTT. This codes for CASSTTGINSPLHF.

V is TRBV5-1 and J is TRBJ1-4; 8 bases agree with TRBD1. The J segment lost 4 bases and the V segment lost 4 bases, leaving 6 bases of the junction unmatched. Germline V lookup: CDR1 SGHRS, CDR2 YFSETQ. The CDR3 is 15 amino acids. In DNA, the CDR3 is TGCGCCAGCAGCATAGGGACAGGAGTTAATGAAAAACTGTTTTTT. Its translation: CASSIGTGVNEKLFF.

This chain uses TRBV7-3 with TRBJ2-1; 8 nucleotides line up with TRBD2. Losses at the gene ends were 1 base for V and 1 base for J; bases not matched to a gene: 9. Germline CDR1 is SGHTA and CDR2 is FQGTGA. The CDR3 runs to 18 residues. The CDR3 DNA reads as TGTGCCAGCAGCTTAATGTACGTAGCGGGAATGTCCTACAATGAGCAGTTCTTC. It specifies CASSLMYVAGMSYNEQFF.

V gene TRBV15 combines with J gene TRBJ1-2, with TRBD1 matching 7 bases. The CDR3 has 13 amino acids. The V gene end was trimmed by 4 bases and the J gene end by 5 bases; junction bases not matched to a gene: 4. Germline loops: CDR1 LNHNV, CDR2 YYDKDF (reference sequence). CDR3 in DNA: TGTGCCACCAGCACGGACAGGATTTATGGCTACACCTTC. Translated: CATSTDRIYGYTF.

This clone was counted once. The chain recombines TRBV7-2 with TRBJ2-1; 11 positions match TRBD2. V shed 1 base, J shed 7 bases, and the junction held 6 bases outside the gene matches. This CDR3 contains 16 residues. Germline V lookup: CDR1 SGHTA, CDR2 FQGNSA. The CDR3 DNA is TGTGCCAGCAGCTTAGTAGCGGGAGGGATACCTAATGAGCAGTTCTTC. Residues: CASSLVAGGIPNEQFF.

This chain uses TRBV10-2 with TRBJ1-6; 8 bases are a match to TRBD1. Germline-derived CDR1 and CDR2 are WSHSY and SAAADI. The CDR3 is 14 residues long. Trimming removed 8 bases from V and 7 bases from J; junction bases left unmatched: 7. In DNA form, the CDR3 reads TGCGCCAGCCACGACAGGGGAGTCAATTCACCCCTCCACTTT. Its translation: CASHDRGVNSPLHF.

The chain carries TRBV7-2 and TRBJ2-3; D call uncertain. V lost 4 bases to trimming and J lost 4 bases, with 21 bases between them. Germline CDR1 SGHTA, CDR2 FQGNSA. This CDR3 is built from 17 residues. The CDR3 protein is CASSSKLRLNGPDTQYF. The CDR3 DNA reads TGTGCCAGCAGCTCGAAATTGCGACTCAATGGGCCAGATACGCAGTATTTT. Drawing the rest from reference TRBV7-2 and TRBJ2-3, the complete variable domain is GAGVSQSPSNKVTEKGKDVELRCDPISGHTALYWYRQSLGQGLEFLIYFQGNSAPDKSGLPSDRFSAERTGGSVSTLTIQRTQQEDSAVYLCASSSKLRLNGPDTQYFGPGTRLTVL.

The chain employs TRBV28 and TRBJ1-2; D is possibly TRBD1 (5 bases). The CDR3 has 14 amino acids. Trimming left V 8 bases short and J 2 bases short, with 15 bases between. Germline V CDR1 and CDR2: MDHEN, SYDVKM. The CDR3 sequence is CASARRERNYGYTF. The CDR3 DNA sequence: TGTGCCAGCGCCCGCAGGGAACGAAACTATGGCTACACCTTC.

The chain uses TRBV11-2 and TRBJ2-7; either TRBD1 or TRBD2 may fit D (5 bases each). The ends were cut back, 5 bases at V and 5 bases at J, with 25 bases in the middle. Germline values: CDR1 SGHAT, CDR2 FQNNGV. The CDR3 runs 17 residues. The CDR3 is CASSPHGDRRDPDEQYF. CDR3 sequence (DNA): TGTGCCAGCAGCCCACACGGAGACAGACGGGACCCCGACGAGCAGTACTTC.

This clone was detected only once. The chain has TRBV5-1 and TRBJ1-1; 9 nucleotides agree with TRBD1. J gave up 1 base and V 4 bases, and 11 bases lay outside the gene matches. The CDR3 sequence is 17 residues long. Looked up from germline, CDR1 is SGHRS and CDR2 is YFSETQ. The CDR3 nucleotides read TGCGCCAGCAGCGCGGTCCCGGGACAGGGTTGGAACACTGAAGCTTTCTTT. Its translation is CASSAVPGQGWNTEAFF.

The J gene is TRBJ1-5, the V gene TRBV5-1; D gene unclear. This CDR3 is 15 amino acids long. Germline CDR1 reads SGHRS; CDR2 reads YFSETQ. Trimming cost V 0 bases and J 2 bases, with 9 bases left between them. As DNA, the CDR3 is TGCGCCAGCAGCTTGGGCCCGTCCGGCAATCAGCCCCAGCATTTT. This gives the protein CASSLGPSGNQPQHF.

This chain uses TRBV19 with TRBJ2-1; TRBD1 aligns across 8 bases. CDR1 is LNHDA, CDR2 SQIVND, per germline (reference sequence). Trimming cost V 5 bases and J 4 bases; bases outside gene matches: 4. The CDR3 runs to 14 residues. The CDR3 nucleotides are TGTGCCAGTAGTGACAGGGGAAATTACAATGAGCAGTTCTTC. This encodes CASSDRGNYNEQFF.

This clone showed up just a few times. The J gene is TRBJ2-5, the V gene TRBV19; possible D gene TRBD2, 6 bases. The CDR3 runs to 15 residues. Trimming shortened V by 0 bases and J by 4 bases, and 12 bases separated the two germline ends. CDR1 LNHDA and CDR2 SQIVND come from the germline V gene (reference sequence). Here the CDR3 DNA reads TGTGCCAGTAGTATAGATCCTACTAGCAGAGAGACCCAGTACTTC. Its protein product is CASSIDPTSRETQYF.

The CDR3 DNA reads as TGTGCCAGCAGTACCCGGGCCCCCCGAGATACGCAGTATTTT. Its protein product is CASSTRAPRDTQYF. The chain joins TRBV6-2 or TRBV6-3 to TRBJ2-3, with D uncertain. Germline V gene sequence: CDR1 MNHEY, CDR2 SVGEGT. V was clipped by 5 bases and J by 5 bases, with 14 bases between them. The CDR3 covers 14 residues.

The chain joins TRBV27 to TRBJ2-2; D might be TRBD1 or TRBD2, each matching 6 bases. V was clipped by 5 bases and J by 5 bases, with 15 bases between them. Per germline, CDR1 MNHEY and CDR2 SMNVEV (reference sequence). The CDR3 loop spans 15 amino acids. In DNA, the CDR3 is TGTGCCAGCAGTCGCCCGGGGGCGCGGACCGGGGAGCTGTTTTTT. As protein: CASSRPGARTGELFF.

The V and J genes are TRBV11-1 and TRBJ1-2; no reliable D call. CDR1 SGHAT and CDR2 FQDESV come from the germline V gene (reference sequence). V dropped 3 bases and J dropped 7 bases, with 9 bases sitting between them. The CDR3 totals 12 residues. Here the CDR3 reads CASSFGKGGYTF. For the CDR3, the DNA is TGTGCCAGCAGCTTCGGGAAGGGTGGCTACACCTTC.

This chain links TRBV18 with TRBJ2-7; 10 bases map to TRBD2. Losses at the gene ends were 0 bases for V and 1 base for J; bases not matched to a gene: 6. The CDR3 has 17 amino acids. Germline CDR1 KGHSH, CDR2 LQKENI. CDR3 in amino acids: CASSPPGGLAVSYEQYF. The CDR3 DNA follows: TGTGCCAGCTCACCACCAGGCGGACTAGCGGTGTCCTACGAGCAGTACTTC.

This chain connects TRBV5-1 to TRBJ1-1; a possible D gene is TRBD1 (6 bases). Trimming shortened V by 4 bases and J by 2 bases, and 9 bases separated the two germline ends. CDR1 SGHRS and CDR2 YFSETQ come from the germline V gene. This CDR3 has 13 residues. The CDR3 sequence: CASSRDINTEAFF. CDR3 nucleotide sequence: TGCGCCAGCAGCCGGGACATTAACACTGAAGCTTTCTTT. The entire variable domain, with the rest obtained from reference TRBV5-1 and TRBJ1-1, is as follows: KAGVTQTPRYLIKTRGQQVTLSCSPISGHRSVSWYQQTPGQGLQFLFEYFSETQRNKGNFPGRFSGRQFSNSRSEMNVSTLELGDSALYLCASSRDINTEAFFGQGTRLTVV.

The chain uses TRBV27 and TRBJ2-5; TRBD2 aligns across 7 bases. The CDR3 extends over 13 amino acids. After removal of 5 bases from V and 2 bases from J, the junction contained 2 bases not matched to a gene. Germline CDR1 MNHEY, CDR2 SMNVEV (reference sequence). As DNA, the CDR3 is TGTGCCAGCAGTGGGGGGGGACAAGAGACCCAGTACTTC. Translated: CASSGGGQETQYF.

The rearrangement links TRBV29-1 to TRBJ1-2; 9 nucleotides match TRBD1. Per the germline V gene, CDR1 is SQVTM and CDR2 is ANQGSEA. V lost 6 bases and J lost 6; bases outside the gene matches: 5. The CDR3 is 12 residues long. The CDR3 DNA reads as TGCAGCGTGGGAGGACAGGGGCATGGCTACACCTTC. Its translation is CSVGGQGHGYTF. The full variable domain, its missing parts supplied by reference TRBV29-1 and TRBJ1-2, is SAVISQKPSRDICQRGTSLTIQCQVDSQVTMMFWYRQQPGQSLTLIATANQGSEATYESGFVIDKFPISRPNLTFSTLTVSNMSPEDSSIYLCSVGGQGHGYTFGSGTRLTVV.